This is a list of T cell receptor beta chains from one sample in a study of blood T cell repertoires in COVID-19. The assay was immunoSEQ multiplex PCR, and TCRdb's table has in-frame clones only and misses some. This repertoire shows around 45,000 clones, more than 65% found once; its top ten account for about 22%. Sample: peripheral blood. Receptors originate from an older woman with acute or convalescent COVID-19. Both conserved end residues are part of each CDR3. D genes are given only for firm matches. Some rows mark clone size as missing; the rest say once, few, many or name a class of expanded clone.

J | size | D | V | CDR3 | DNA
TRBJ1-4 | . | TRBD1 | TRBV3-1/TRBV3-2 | CASSRRTGGDATNEKLFF | TGTGCCAGCAGCCGCCGGACAGGGGGGGATGCAACTAATGAAAAACTGTTTTTT
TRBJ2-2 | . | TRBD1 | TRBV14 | CASSQDRDRFTGELFF | TGTGCCAGCAGCCAAGACCGGGACAGATTTACCGGGGAGCTGTTTTTT
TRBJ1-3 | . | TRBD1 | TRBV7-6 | CASSLGTVGNTIYF | TGTGCCAGCAGCCTAGGGACAGTCGGAAACACCATATATTTT
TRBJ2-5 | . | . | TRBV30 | CAWSVIVGFQETQYF | TGTGCCTGGAGTGTAATCGTCGGTTTTCAAGAGACCCAGTACTTC
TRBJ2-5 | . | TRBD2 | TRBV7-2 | CASSPLSGGRLSYQETQYF | TGTGCCAGCAGCCCGCTAAGCGGGGGCCGTCTCTCGTACCAAGAGACCCAGTACTTC
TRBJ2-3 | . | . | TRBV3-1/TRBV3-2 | CASSQVRQGTDTQYF | TGTGCCAGCAGCCAAGTTCGGCAGGGGACAGATACGCAGTATTTT
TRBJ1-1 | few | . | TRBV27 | CASSPQGNTEAFF | TGTGCCAGCAGCCCACAGGGGAACACTGAAGCTTTCTTT
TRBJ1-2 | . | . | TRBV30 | CAWSVREGFGYTF | TGTGCCTGGAGTGTACGGGAAGGGTTTGGCTACACCTTC
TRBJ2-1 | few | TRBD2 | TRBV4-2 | CASSQPPGGINNEQFF | TGTGCCAGCAGCCAGCCCCCGGGGGGTATCAACAATGAGCAGTTCTTC
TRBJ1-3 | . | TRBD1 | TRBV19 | CASSLTTDRDRGNTIYF | TGTGCCAGTAGTCTCACCACCGACAGGGATCGTGGAAACACCATATATTTT
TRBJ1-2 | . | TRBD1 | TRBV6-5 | CASSLTGGGNYGYTF | TGTGCCAGCAGCTTAACAGGGGGCGGTAACTATGGCTACACCTTC
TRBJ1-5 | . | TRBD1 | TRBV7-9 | CASSLGQGYQPQHF | TGTGCCAGCAGCTTAGGACAGGGGTACCAGCCCCAGCATTTT
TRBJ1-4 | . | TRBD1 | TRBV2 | CASTGTATNEKLFF | TGTGCCAGCACCGGGACAGCAACTAATGAAAAACTGTTTTTT
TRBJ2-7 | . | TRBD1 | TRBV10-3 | CAISESQGGGEQYF | TGTGCCATCAGTGAGTCACAGGGGGGAGGCGAGCAGTACTTC
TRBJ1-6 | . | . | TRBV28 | CASSLAGSSYNSPLHF | TGTGCCAGCAGTCTGGCCGGGAGCTCCTATAATTCACCCCTCCACTTT
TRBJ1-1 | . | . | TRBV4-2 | CASSQDPILAEANTEAFF | TGTGCCAGCAGCCAAGATCCCATCCTCGCGGAAGCGAACACTGAAGCTTTCTTT
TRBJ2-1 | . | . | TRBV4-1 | CASSQEDYEQFF | TGCGCCAGCAGCCAAGAAGACTATGAGCAGTTCTTC
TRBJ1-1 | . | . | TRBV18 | CASSPGVAGRTEAFF | TGTGCCAGCTCACCAGGGGTCGCAGGGCGCACTGAAGCTTTCTTT
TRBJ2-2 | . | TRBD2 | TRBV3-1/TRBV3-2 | CASSQNGGARTGELFF | TGTGCCAGCAGCCAAAACGGGGGGGCCCGGACCGGGGAGCTGTTTTTT
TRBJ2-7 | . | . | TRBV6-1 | CASSESRFGYYEQYF | TGTGCCAGCAGTGAATCACGGTTCGGGTACTACGAGCAGTACTTC
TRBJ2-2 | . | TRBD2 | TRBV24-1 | CATSDSTSGGRELFF | TGTGCCACCAGTGATTCCACTAGCGGGGGGCGGGAGCTGTTTTTT
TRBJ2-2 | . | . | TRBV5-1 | CASSFTGTGELFF | TGCGCCAGCAGCTTTACAGGCACCGGGGAGCTGTTTTTT
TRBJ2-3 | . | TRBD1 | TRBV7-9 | CASSLGQAPTDTQYF | TGTGCCAGCAGCTTGGGACAGGCCCCCACAGATACGCAGTATTTT